The following is a TCR beta chain sequence with its context. The antigen is unknown. CDR1 and CDR2 from the germline V gene are SGDLS and YYNGEE. V gave up 3 bases and J gave up 3 bases, with 10 bases separating them. The CDR3 has 13 amino acids. The data stem from a study of a mutant IDH1 vaccine in newly diagnosed glioma. Study-level background: Onset of vaccination occurred 4-6 weeks following radiotherapy alone, or with temozolomide cycles. Previous treatment comprised radiotherapy, temozolomide, or both, mostly both. Study outcomes and limitations: Apparently, pseudoprogression bore no relation to changes among the top peripheral T cell clonotypes.

TCRdb keeps only in-frame clones here, not all; method: immunoSEQ multiplex PCR. The repertoire includes 49,000 or so clones, more than 70% of them detected once, and around 2% sits in the top ten. Documented time point: week 5, during vaccination. Doses consisted of 300 ug of mutant IDH1 20-mer peptide each, paired with topical imiquimod. New WHO grade 3 or 4 astrocytomas that were IDH1-mutant and ATRX-lost had been found in donors. The gene calls are TRBV9 and TRBJ2-7; TRBD1 is a possible D gene (6 bases). The sample was PBMCs, taken from a glioma patient whose treatment included an IDH1 peptide vaccine. The clonotype originates from a woman aged 35 to 49 with glioma. The CDR3 reads CASSDQQGYEQYF. The CDR3 coding sequence is TGTGCCAGCAGCGACCAACAGGGCTACGAGCAGTACTTC.